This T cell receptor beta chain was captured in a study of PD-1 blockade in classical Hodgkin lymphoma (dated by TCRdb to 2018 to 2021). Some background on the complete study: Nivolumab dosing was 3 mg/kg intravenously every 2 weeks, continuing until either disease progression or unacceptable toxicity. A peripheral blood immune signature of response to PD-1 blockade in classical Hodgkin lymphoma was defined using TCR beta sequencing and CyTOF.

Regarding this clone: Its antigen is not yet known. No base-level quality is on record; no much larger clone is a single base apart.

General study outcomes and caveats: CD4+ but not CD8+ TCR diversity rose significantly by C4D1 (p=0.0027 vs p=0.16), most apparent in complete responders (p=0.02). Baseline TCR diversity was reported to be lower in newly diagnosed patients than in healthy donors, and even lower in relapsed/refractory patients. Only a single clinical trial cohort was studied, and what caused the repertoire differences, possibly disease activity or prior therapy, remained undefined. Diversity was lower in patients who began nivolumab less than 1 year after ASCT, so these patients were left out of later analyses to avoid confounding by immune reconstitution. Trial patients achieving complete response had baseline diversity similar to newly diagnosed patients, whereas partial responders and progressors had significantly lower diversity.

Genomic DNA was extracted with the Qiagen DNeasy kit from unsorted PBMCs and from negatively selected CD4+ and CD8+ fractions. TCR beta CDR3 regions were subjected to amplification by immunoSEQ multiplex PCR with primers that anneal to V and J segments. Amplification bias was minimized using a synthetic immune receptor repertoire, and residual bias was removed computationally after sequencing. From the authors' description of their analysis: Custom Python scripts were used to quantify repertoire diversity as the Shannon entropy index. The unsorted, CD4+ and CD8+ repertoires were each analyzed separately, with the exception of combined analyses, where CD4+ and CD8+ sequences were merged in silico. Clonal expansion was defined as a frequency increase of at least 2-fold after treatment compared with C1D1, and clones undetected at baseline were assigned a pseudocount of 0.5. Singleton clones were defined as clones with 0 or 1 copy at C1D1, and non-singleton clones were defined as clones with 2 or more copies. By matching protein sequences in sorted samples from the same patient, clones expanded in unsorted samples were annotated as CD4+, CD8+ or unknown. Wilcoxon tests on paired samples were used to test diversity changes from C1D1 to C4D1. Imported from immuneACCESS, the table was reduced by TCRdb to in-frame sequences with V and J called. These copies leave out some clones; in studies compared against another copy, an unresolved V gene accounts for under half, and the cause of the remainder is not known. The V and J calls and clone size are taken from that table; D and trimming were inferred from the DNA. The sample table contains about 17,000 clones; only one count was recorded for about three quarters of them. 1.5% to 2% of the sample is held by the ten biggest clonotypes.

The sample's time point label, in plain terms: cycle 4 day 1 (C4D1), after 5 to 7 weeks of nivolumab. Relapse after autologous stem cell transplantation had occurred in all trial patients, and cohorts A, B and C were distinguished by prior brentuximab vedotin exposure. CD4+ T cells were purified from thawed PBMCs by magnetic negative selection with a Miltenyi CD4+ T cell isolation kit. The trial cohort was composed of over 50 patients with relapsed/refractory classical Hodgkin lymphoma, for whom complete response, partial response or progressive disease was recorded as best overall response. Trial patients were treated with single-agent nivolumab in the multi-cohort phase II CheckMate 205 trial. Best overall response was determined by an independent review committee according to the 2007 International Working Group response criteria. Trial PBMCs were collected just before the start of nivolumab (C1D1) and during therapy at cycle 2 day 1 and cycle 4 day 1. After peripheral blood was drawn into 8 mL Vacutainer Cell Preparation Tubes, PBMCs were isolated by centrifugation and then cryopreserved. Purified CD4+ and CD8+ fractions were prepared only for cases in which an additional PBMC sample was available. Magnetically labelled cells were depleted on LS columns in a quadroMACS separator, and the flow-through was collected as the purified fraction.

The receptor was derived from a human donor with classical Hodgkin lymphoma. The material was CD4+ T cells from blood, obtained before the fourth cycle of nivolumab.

The CDR3 amino acid sequence is: CATSRSWTQETQYF. At the DNA level, the sequence is TGTGCCACCAGCAGGTCCTGGACTCAAGAGACCCAGTACTTC. In this chain, TRBV15 is recombined with TRBJ2-5; 5 matching bases give a weak D call of TRBD2. From the cysteine up to the phenylalanine, the CDR3 has a length of 14 residues. Only the CDR3 DNA is retained, 42 bases long and in frame from the first base. The germline V gene (reference sequence) supplies CDR1 LNHNV and CDR2 YYDKDF. The V and J ends are trimmed by 3 bases and 2 bases, leaving 10 bases between them.